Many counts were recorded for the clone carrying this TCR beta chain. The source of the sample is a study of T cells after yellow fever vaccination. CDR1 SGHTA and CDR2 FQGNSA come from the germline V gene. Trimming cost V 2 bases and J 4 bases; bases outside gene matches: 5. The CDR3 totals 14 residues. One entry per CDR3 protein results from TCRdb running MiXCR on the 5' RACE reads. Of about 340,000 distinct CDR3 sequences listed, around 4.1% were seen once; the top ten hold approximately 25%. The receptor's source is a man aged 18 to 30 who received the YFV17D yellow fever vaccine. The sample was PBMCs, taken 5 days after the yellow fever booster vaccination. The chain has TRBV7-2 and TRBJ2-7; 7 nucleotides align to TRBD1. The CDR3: CASSLIGQVYEQYF. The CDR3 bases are TGTGCCAGCAGCTTAATCGGACAGGTTTACGAGCAGTACTTC.